These 26 T cell receptor beta chains were sequenced from one sample in a study of blood T cells in healthy people across ages. A J-beta primer mix and a sample-barcoded 5' primer were used in a second PCR of roughly 6 to 12 cycles. One entry per CDR3 protein, called by TCRdb with MiXCR from the 5' RACE reads. The repertoire holds about 780,000 distinct CDR3 sequences, 46% seen once, with 15% to 20% in the top ten. Sequencing was done on a sample of blood. All receptors come from a man older than 75 in good health.

The chain couples TRBV3-1 to TRBJ2-5, with D uncertain. Between the trimmed V and J ends, which lost 4 bases and 4 bases, there was a span of 13 bases. From germline, CDR1 is LGHDT and CDR2 YNNKEL (reference sequence). This CDR3 spans 14 amino acids. The CDR3 is CASSPPRSSETQYF. CDR3 DNA sequence: TGTGCCAGCAGCCCACCTAGGAGTTCAGAGACCCAGTACTTC.

This chain connects TRBV5-1 to TRBJ1-5; D unresolved. With 4 bases removed from V and 5 bases from J, the gap between germline ends came to 16 bases. The germline CDR1 and CDR2 sequences are SGHRS and YFSETQ. The CDR3 sequence is 15 residues long. The CDR3 DNA follows: TGCGCCAGCAGCCTGGACTCCGCTCGGCATCAGCCCCAGCATTTT. Translation: CASSLDSARHQPQHF.

V gene TRBV9 combines with J gene TRBJ2-7, with 11 bases fitting TRBD2. V shed 1 base and J 6 bases; nucleotides not matched to a gene: 3. Germline CDR1 SGDLS, CDR2 YYNGEE. The CDR3 consists of 14 residues. The CDR3 spells CASSVSLAGGEQYF. CDR3 DNA: TGTGCCAGCAGCGTAAGTCTAGCGGGAGGCGAGCAGTACTTC.

This clonotype was recorded a few times. The chain employs TRBV6-1 and TRBJ1-6; TRBD1 matches 9 bases. Germline trimming cut 3 bases from V and 11 bases from J; bases unmatched to any gene: 5. This CDR3 has 14 residues. Germline CDR1 is MNHNS and CDR2 is SASEGT. The CDR3 DNA follows: TGTGCCAGCAGTGAGGACAGGGGACTGACACCCCTCCACTTT. This gives the protein CASSEDRGLTPLHF.

The chain couples TRBV6-1 to TRBJ2-1; no clear D. Germline V gene sequence: CDR1 MNHNS, CDR2 SASEGT. V was shortened by 2 bases and J by 9 bases, with 17 bases between the two germline ends. This CDR3 region has 15 residues. The CDR3, as DNA: TGTGCCAGCAGTGAACTTCGGCCCGGTCGCGGTGAGCAGTTCTTC. It translates to CASSELRPGRGEQFF.

The chain has TRBV12-3 or TRBV12-4 and TRBJ2-1; 9 nucleotides line up with TRBD1. V shed 1 base and J 10 bases; nucleotides not matched to a gene: 11. The CDR3 is 16 residues long. The CDR3 reads CASSLGGTGRAREQFF. In DNA, the CDR3 is TGTGCCAGCAGTTTAGGGGGGACAGGGAGGGCTCGGGAGCAGTTCTTC.

This clonotype was counted only a few times. The V and J genes are TRBV4-3 and TRBJ2-2; D remains ambiguous. Looked up from germline, CDR1 is LGHNA and CDR2 is YSLEER. This CDR3 comprises 16 residues. The ends were cut back, 1 base at V and 1 base at J, with 10 bases in the middle. CDR3 in DNA: TGCGCCAGCAGCCAAGTGGTGCGGAGGAACACCGGGGAGCTGTTTTTT. It specifies CASSQVVRRNTGELFF.

Details on this clonotype: Sequence at one end of the junction differs from germline and may be a read error. The chain links TRBV10-3 to TRBJ1-5; a weak D match, TRBD1 (5 bases). The CDR3 totals 14 residues. Germline values: CDR1 ENHRY, CDR2 SYGVKD. CDR3 in amino acids: CAIGEGSGNQPQHF. The CDR3 DNA follows: TGTGCCATCGGTGAGGGGTCGGGAAATCAGCCCCAGCATTTT.

The chain is built from TRBV29-1 and TRBJ1-2, with D possibly matching TRBD1 (6 bases). Trimming stripped 3 bases from V and 8 bases from J, with 16 bases between. There are 13 residues in the CDR3. Per germline, CDR1 SQVTM and CDR2 ANQGSEA. The CDR3 DNA sequence: TGCAGCGTTGAGAGGACAGAGGGTCGAGGCTACACCTTC. It is translated as CSVERTEGRGYTF.

In DNA, the CDR3 is TGCAGTGCCCCCAAACGGCGGGAGGGCTACAATGAGCAGTTCTTC. It specifies CSAPKRREGYNEQFF. The chain has TRBV20-1 and TRBJ2-1, with TRBD2 identical over 9 bases. The germline CDR1 and CDR2 sequences are DFQATT and SNEGSKA (reference sequence). V shed 6 bases and J 3 bases; nucleotides not matched to a gene: 9. The CDR3 is made up of 15 amino acids.

This chain links TRBV27 with TRBJ1-1; possible D gene TRBD1, 5 bases. The CDR3 sequence is 11 residues long. V was cut by 10 bases and J by 4 bases, with 10 bases left in between. Germline lookup yields CDR1 MNHEY and CDR2 SMNVEV (reference sequence). The CDR3: CATQGSTEAFF. CDR3 nucleotides: TGTGCCACCCAGGGTAGCACTGAAGCTTTCTTT.

The V call is TRBV7-2, the J call TRBJ2-2; 11 bases are shared with TRBD2. The CDR3 contains 19 residues. The germline gives CDR1 SGHTA, CDR2 FQGNSA. J gave up 7 bases and V 2 bases, and 15 bases lay outside the gene matches. The CDR3 region is CASSLTLSLAGGKDGELFF. As DNA, the CDR3 is TGTGCCAGCAGCTTAACCTTGAGTCTAGCGGGAGGAAAGGACGGGGAGCTGTTTTTT. The full variable domain, completed using reference TRBV7-2 and TRBJ2-2, is GAGVSQSPSNKVTEKGKDVELRCDPISGHTALYWYRQSLGQGLEFLIYFQGNSAPDKSGLPSDRFSAERTGGSVSTLTIQRTQQEDSAVYLCASSLTLSLAGGKDGELFFGEGSRLTVL.

The chain combines TRBV13 with TRBJ2-7; D uncertain. This CDR3 has 14 residues. Between the trimmed V and J ends, which lost 0 bases and 4 bases, there was a span of 10 bases. Germline CDR1 is PRHDT and CDR2 is FYEKMQ (reference sequence). The CDR3, as DNA: TGTGCCAGCAGCTTAGGCCCCCTAGTTTACGAGCAGTACTTC. It codes for CASSLGPLVYEQYF.

This clonotype has more than one count but fewer than ten. V and J are TRBV7-2 and TRBJ2-7, with D uncertain. The J call may not be correct, given that the DNA end is closer to TRBJ2-5. This CDR3 contains 13 residues. CDR1 and CDR2 (germline): SGHTA, FQGNSA. The CDR3 spells CASSVVAAETQYF. The DNA of the CDR3 is TGTGCCAGCAGCGTAGTCGCGGCGGAGACCCAGTACTTC.

The sample holds one count of this clonotype. This sequence joins TRBV3-1 and TRBJ1-1; no definite D call. CDR1 and CDR2 (germline): LGHDT, YNNKEL (reference sequence). V was clipped by 1 base and J by 1 base, with 10 bases between them. The CDR3 consists of 15 residues. CDR3 in amino acids: CASSQVLSPNTEAFF. The DNA of the CDR3 is TGTGCCAGCAGCCAAGTCTTAAGTCCGAACACTGAAGCTTTCTTT.

The V gene is TRBV7-2, the J gene TRBJ1-2; perhaps TRBD1 as D (5 bases). Germline V CDR1 and CDR2: SGHTA, FQGNSA. V lost 1 base and J lost 0, with 12 bases in between. The CDR3 is 16 amino acids. In DNA, the CDR3 is TGTGCCAGCAGCTTAGGGGGCGACAGCCCTAACTATGGCTACACCTTC. Protein: CASSLGGDSPNYGYTF.

The V call is TRBV29-1, the J call TRBJ2-1, with D possibly TRBD1 on 6 matching bases. Germline V gene data show CDR1 as SQVTM and CDR2 as ANQGSEA. The V and J ends lost 6 bases and 6 bases respectively, with 12 bases between them. The CDR3 is made up of 12 amino acids. In nucleotides, the CDR3 is TGCAGCGTAGAACAGGGACCCAATGAGCAGTTCTTC. It yields the protein CSVEQGPNEQFF.

The chain employs TRBV5-1 and TRBJ1-4; D is undetermined. Between the trimmed V and J ends, which lost 0 bases and 7 bases, there was a span of 7 bases. This CDR3 contains 13 residues. Germline loops: CDR1 SGHRS, CDR2 YFSETQ. The CDR3 bases are TGCGCCAGCAGCTTGGGATGGACTGAAAAACTGTTTTTT. It specifies CASSLGWTEKLFF.

This clonotype was recorded many times. The chain uses TRBV29-1 and TRBJ2-1, with a possible D match to TRBD1 (6 bases). CDR1 SQVTM and CDR2 ANQGSEA come from the germline V gene. The germline V and J ends were trimmed by 6 bases and 5 bases, with 14 bases remaining between them. This CDR3 is 13 amino acids long. The CDR3 nucleotides are TGCAGCGTAGGTGACAGGTTCGACAATGAGCAGTTCTTC. Its translation is CSVGDRFDNEQFF.

The V and J genes are TRBV28 and TRBJ2-7; 7 positions agree with TRBD2. This CDR3 spans 15 amino acids. Germline-derived CDR1 and CDR2 are MDHEN and SYDVKM. V gave up 4 bases and J gave up 4 bases; unmatched junction bases: 10. CDR3 sequence (DNA): TGTGCCAGCAGTTGGGGCGGGAGCCTCTCTTACGAGCAGTACTTC. Translated: CASSWGGSLSYEQYF.

This clonotype was detected ten times or more. The chain carries TRBV10-3 and TRBJ2-1; D unclear. CDR1 is ENHRY, CDR2 SYGVKD, per germline. V shed 1 base and J shed 6 bases, with 7 bases lying between them. The CDR3 length is 13 residues. CDR3 sequence (DNA): TGTGCCATCAGTGAGTATTCGGGCAATGAGCAGTTCTTC. It specifies CAISEYSGNEQFF.

This clonotype has a count of ten or more. A much larger clone lies one base from this, so it may be a read error. This chain joins TRBV7-6 and TRBJ2-7, with D perhaps TRBD2 (6 bases). In germline, CDR1 is SGHVS, CDR2 FNYEAQ. This CDR3 is 14 amino acids long. V lost 5 bases to trimming and J lost 5 bases, with 16 bases between them. The CDR3 nucleotides are TGTGCCAGCAGCGTAGTAGGAGGGGCGGACGAGCAGTACTTC. It yields the protein CASSVVGGADEQYF.

V and J are TRBV20-1 and TRBJ1-1, with 8 nucleotides matching TRBD1. J was trimmed by 7 bases and V by 3 bases; bases with no gene match: 13. The CDR3 is 15 residues long. Germline assignment: CDR1 DFQATT and CDR2 SNEGSKA (reference sequence). The CDR3 loop reads CSASKRQGLGNEAFF. The CDR3 nucleotides read TGCAGTGCTAGTAAAAGACAGGGGCTGGGGAATGAAGCTTTCTTT.

This chain links TRBV29-1 with TRBJ2-7; 8 bases agree with TRBD2. V lost 8 bases and J lost 6; bases outside the gene matches: 9. Germline CDR1 reads SQVTM; CDR2 reads ANQGSEA. The CDR3 length is 12 residues. CDR3: CSLGTSGGEQYF. In DNA form, the CDR3 reads TGCAGCCTAGGGACTAGTGGGGGCGAGCAGTACTTC.

This clonotype showed up just a few times. The chain joins TRBV2 to TRBJ1-2; D not certain. The CDR3 sequence is 14 residues long. V was cut by 10 bases and J by 0 bases, with 15 bases left in between. Germline CDR1 SNHLY, CDR2 FYNNEI. The DNA of the CDR3 is TGTGCCACCGCGTCGGAGATCACTAACTATGGCTACACCTTC. The encoded protein is CATASEITNYGYTF.

This clonotype was counted only a few times. This rearrangement joins TRBV7-9 to TRBJ2-5; 7 bases agree with TRBD2. The germline V gene encodes CDR1 SEHNR and CDR2 FQNEAQ (reference sequence). The CDR3 consists of 15 residues. The J segment lost 5 bases and the V segment lost 5 bases, leaving 11 bases of the junction unmatched. For the CDR3, the DNA is TGTGCCAGCAGCCCGACTAGCAGGACGGCGGAGACCCAGTACTTC. Amino acid sequence: CASSPTSRTAETQYF.